The 15 T cell receptor beta chains presented below share a single source sample, sequenced in a study of cytomegalovirus exposure and HLA in healthy donors. In the PCR, 60 Vbeta and 13 Jbeta primers were used. Method: immunoSEQ multiplex PCR; TCRdb's copy keeps in-frame clones and lacks some. The sample carries 150,000 to 200,000 clones, around 80% recorded once. Sequenced material: PBMCs. The origin of the receptors is a man aged 30-40 years in good health and CMV-seropositive.

V and J are TRBV15 and TRBJ2-7, with D possibly being TRBD1 (5 bases). This CDR3 region has 12 residues. Per germline, CDR1 LNHNV and CDR2 YYDKDF (reference sequence). V was clipped by 4 bases and J by 6 bases, with 10 bases between them. The CDR3 here is CATSTTAAEQYF. The CDR3 coding sequence is TGTGCCACCAGCACGACAGCAGCCGAGCAGTACTTC.

The J gene is TRBJ2-1, the V gene TRBV27, with 12 bases identical to TRBD1. V lost 3 bases, J lost 8 bases, and 5 bases stayed unmatched. The CDR3 spans 15 residues. Germline CDR1 is MNHEY and CDR2 is SMNVEV (reference sequence). As DNA, the CDR3 is TGTGCCAGCAGTTTCCAGGGACAGGGGGCGCATGAGCAGTTCTTC. Translating gives CASSFQGQGAHEQFF.

This clone has more than one count but fewer than ten. The V and J genes are TRBV2 and TRBJ2-3, with 7 nucleotides matching TRBD2. V gave up 6 bases and J gave up 8 bases; unmatched junction bases: 14. Germline V gene sequence: CDR1 SNHLY, CDR2 FYNNEI. There are 15 residues in the CDR3. This CDR3 is CASRKEGGPDFTQYF. In nucleotides, the CDR3 is TGTGCCAGCAGGAAGGAGGGAGGGCCCGATTTTACGCAGTATTTT.

The genes are TRBV19 and TRBJ2-1; D is undetermined. The CDR3 is 12 amino acids. CDR1 and CDR2 from the germline V gene are LNHDA and SQIVND (reference sequence). Trimming removed 0 bases at V and 15 bases at J, with 12 bases between. The CDR3 DNA reads TGTGCCAGTAGTATAGATGAGATGAGTTTGTTCTTC. Protein product: CASSIDEMSLFF.

This rearrangement joins TRBV28 to TRBJ2-7, with 7 bases that match TRBD1. V lost 5 bases to trimming and J lost 3 bases; unmatched junction nucleotides: 19. Germline V gene data show CDR1 as MDHEN and CDR2 as SYDVKM. The CDR3 totals 18 residues. The CDR3 loop is CASSPYGTVHQSLYEQYF. CDR3 nucleotides: TGTGCCAGCAGTCCCTACGGGACAGTACATCAAAGCCTCTACGAGCAGTACTTC.

The V gene is TRBV27, the J gene TRBJ2-7, with TRBD2 matching 9 bases. The V gene end was trimmed by 6 bases and the J gene end by 3 bases; junction bases not matched to a gene: 12. Germline CDR1 MNHEY, CDR2 SMNVEV (reference sequence). CDR3 length equals 16 residues. In DNA, the CDR3 is TGTGCCAGCAGGAAAAGAGACCTGACTAGCGGCTACGAGCAGTACTTC. Protein sequence: CASRKRDLTSGYEQYF.

This clone came up a few times. V usage is TRBV7-9 and J usage is TRBJ1-2; 9 nucleotides align to TRBD1. Germline CDR1 SEHNR, CDR2 FQNEAQ (reference sequence). CDR3 length: 15 amino acids. Unmatched junction bases numbered 9, after V lost 6 bases and J lost 4 bases. CDR3 nucleotides: TGTGCCAGCAGGGAAGTTACAGGGGGCGGCTATGGCTACACCTTC. Translated, it gives CASREVTGGGYGYTF.

This rearrangement joins TRBV6-5 to TRBJ2-1; no clear D. The CDR3 is made up of 13 amino acids. The V and J ends lost 5 bases and 4 bases respectively, with 9 bases between them. Germline loops: CDR1 MNHEY, CDR2 SVGAGI. In DNA, the CDR3 is TGTGCCAGCAGTAGGTCTAGATACAATGAGCAGTTCTTC. Translation gives CASSRSRYNEQFF.

The rearrangement links TRBV18 to TRBJ2-6; 9 bases match TRBD1. Looked up from germline, CDR1 is KGHSH and CDR2 is LQKENI. The CDR3 is 18 residues long. Trimming removed 3 bases from V and 0 bases from J; junction bases left unmatched: 6. CDR3 protein: CASSPVGQGYSGANVLTF. In DNA, the CDR3 is TGTGCCAGCTCACCGGTGGGACAGGGCTACTCTGGGGCCAACGTCCTGACTTTC.

The rearrangement links TRBV9 to TRBJ2-1, with 9 nucleotides matching TRBD2. Trimming at V came to 0 bases and at J to 8 bases, leaving 6 bases not matched to a gene. CDR3 length equals 15 residues. CDR1 is SGDLS, CDR2 YYNGEE, per germline. CDR3 region: CASSVALAGYDEQFF. For the CDR3, the DNA is TGTGCCAGCAGCGTAGCTCTAGCGGGATACGATGAGCAGTTCTTC.

The chain employs TRBV7-2 and TRBJ2-7; D might be TRBD2 (6 bases). Germline loops: CDR1 SGHTA, CDR2 FQGNSA. The CDR3 has 13 residues. Trimming pared 4 bases from V and 6 bases from J, leaving 13 bases between. CDR3 sequence (DNA): TGTGCCAGCAGCTCCTACTCGCGGGGCGAGCAGTACTTC. Residues: CASSSYSRGEQYF.

This clone was observed a handful of times. The chain recombines TRBV6-1 with TRBJ2-6, with D possibly TRBD2 on 5 matching bases. The CDR3 covers 19 residues. Trimming stripped 0 bases from V and 0 bases from J, with 15 bases between. Germline V gene sequence: CDR1 MNHNS, CDR2 SASEGT. DNA for the CDR3: TGTGCCAGCAGTGAAGCGTCGGAGGAACGACACTCTGGGGCCAACGTCCTGACTTTC. Translated: CASSEASEERHSGANVLTF.

The V gene is TRBV14, the J gene TRBJ1-4, with TRBD1 matching over 8 bases. The CDR3 consists of 16 residues. The germline V gene has CDR1 SGHDN and CDR2 FVKESK. Trimming at V came to 4 bases and at J to 7 bases, leaving 11 bases not matched to a gene. Here the CDR3 DNA reads TGTGCCAGCAGCCCTCAGGGACAGGCTTGGGGTGAAAAACTGTTTTTT. Its translation is CASSPQGQAWGEKLFF. The full variable domain, with the rest looked up from reference TRBV14 and TRBJ1-4, is EAGVTQFPSHSVIEKGQTVTLRCDPISGHDNLYWYRRVMGKEIKFLLHFVKESKQDESGMPNNRFLAERTGGTYSTLKVQPAELEDSGVYFCASSPQGQAWGEKLFFGSGTQLSVL.

This clone was recorded a few times. The rearrangement joins TRBV19 to TRBJ2-7; a possible D gene is TRBD2 (5 bases). V was trimmed by 5 bases and J by 3 bases, leaving 11 bases between them. In germline, CDR1 is LNHDA, CDR2 SQIVND (reference sequence). The CDR3 consists of 13 residues. The CDR3: CASSLERSYEQYF. CDR3 nucleotide sequence: TGTGCCAGTAGTCTCGAGCGGAGCTACGAGCAGTACTTC.

The chain joins TRBV7-3 to TRBJ2-5, with 10 bases identical to TRBD2. Germline V gene lookup returns CDR1 SGHTA and CDR2 FQGTGA. This CDR3 region has 14 residues. J was trimmed by 4 bases and V by 5 bases; bases with no gene match: 4. CDR3 protein: CASSPSGSGETQYF. As DNA, the CDR3 is TGTGCCAGCAGCCCTAGCGGGAGTGGAGAGACCCAGTACTTC.